Below, 24 T cell receptor beta chains from the same sample are listed, as sequenced in a study of early T cells in non-severe SARS-CoV-2 infection. Using its own MiXCR run on the 5' RACE reads, TCRdb lists one record per CDR3 protein. The data contain 65,000 to 75,000 distinct CDR3 sequences, 11% of them seen just once; the ten biggest clones take up 3.5% to 4%. Source material: whole blood. The receptor set was obtained from an adult who was a healthcare worker with PCR-confirmed SARS-CoV-2 infection or an uninfected control (not recorded which).

This clonotype appeared many times. This sequence joins TRBV6-6 and TRBJ1-3; no definite D call. The CDR3 has 14 amino acids. V lost 7 bases and J 1 base, leaving 11 bases between the germline ends. Germline values: CDR1 MNHNY, CDR2 SVGAGI (reference sequence). The CDR3 nucleotides are TGTGCCAGCAATCCTGGTTCATCTGGAAACACCATATATTTT. It codes for CASNPGSSGNTIYF.

The V and J genes are TRBV2 and TRBJ2-1; D is uncertain. Germline-derived CDR1 and CDR2 are SNHLY and FYNNEI. Trimming left V 4 bases short and J 7 bases short, with 8 bases between. The CDR3 is made up of 12 amino acids. The CDR3 loop is CASSGELNEQFF. The CDR3 coding sequence is TGTGCCAGCAGTGGTGAGTTAAATGAGCAGTTCTTC.

There are many counts of this clonotype. This chain uses TRBV7-8 with TRBJ2-5, with TRBD2 matching over 12 bases. The CDR3 covers 16 residues. Germline V gene sequence: CDR1 SGHVS, CDR2 FQNEAQ. V was pared by 5 bases and J by 4 bases, with 8 bases of the junction left unmatched. CDR3 bases: TGTGCCAGCAGCCCGGGACTAGCGGGTTCCCCAGAGACCCAGTACTTC. Protein sequence: CASSPGLAGSPETQYF.

This clonotype was detected ten times or more. The chain has TRBV7-8 and TRBJ2-7; D is undetermined. Trimming removed 5 bases from V and 2 bases from J, with 7 bases in between. Per germline, CDR1 SGHVS and CDR2 FQNEAQ. The CDR3 length is 12 residues. For the CDR3, the DNA is TGTGCCAGCAGCCCGGACCCCTACGAGCAGTACTTC. Translation gives CASSPDPYEQYF.

This clonotype was seen many times. The junction and the germline gene differ at one end; a read error may be behind it. The V gene is TRBV2, the J gene TRBJ2-1; D unresolved. There are 17 residues in the CDR3. Per germline, CDR1 SNHLY and CDR2 FYNNEI. The CDR3 DNA is TGTGCCAGCATTGAAAGGCAAGCCCATAGCTCCTACAATGAGCAGTTCTTC. Amino acid sequence: CASIERQAHSSYNEQFF.

This clonotype was counted ten times or more. This chain joins TRBV19 and TRBJ2-1, with TRBD2 matching over 9 bases. The CDR3 covers 17 residues. Germline-derived CDR1 and CDR2 are LNHDA and SQIVND (reference sequence). After removal of 5 bases from V and 2 bases from J, the junction contained 10 bases not matched to a gene. CDR3 sequence (DNA): TGTGCCAGTAGTCCAAACCCCTCTAGCGGGACCTACAATGAGCAGTTCTTC. It is translated as CASSPNPSSGTYNEQFF.

In its sample, this clonotype was seen many times. V gene TRBV18 combines with J gene TRBJ1-1, with a possible D match to TRBD1 (5 bases). The CDR3 length is 13 residues. V dropped 2 bases and J dropped 1 base, with 5 bases sitting between them. Germline assignment: CDR1 KGHSH and CDR2 LQKENI. The CDR3 bases are TGTGCCAGCTCACCAACAGGGAACACTGAAGCTTTCTTT. Translating gives CASSPTGNTEAFF.

The rearrangement links TRBV3-1 to TRBJ2-7; the D is unclear. The germline V gene encodes CDR1 LGHDT and CDR2 YNNKEL (reference sequence). Trimming removed 3 bases from V and 5 bases from J, with 11 bases in between. The CDR3 extends over 13 amino acids. CDR3 DNA: TGTGCCAGCAGCCAGGACCCGCGAGACGAGCAGTACTTC. This gives the protein CASSQDPRDEQYF.

This clonotype was seen ten or more times. V and J are TRBV29-1 and TRBJ1-5; perhaps TRBD1 as D (5 bases). Trimming took 4 bases from V and 4 from J, leaving 11 bases between them. This CDR3 region has 13 residues. CDR1 and CDR2 (germline): SQVTM, ANQGSEA. CDR3 DNA sequence: TGCAGCGTTGCCGAGGGGTGGAATCAGCCCCAGCATTTT. Translated: CSVAEGWNQPQHF. Variable domain in full (rest from reference TRBV29-1 and TRBJ1-5): SAVISQKPSRDICQRGTSLTIQCQVDSQVTMMFWYRQQPGQSLTLIATANQGSEATYESGFVIDKFPISRPNLTFSTLTVSNMSPEDSSIYLCSVAEGWNQPQHFGDGTRLSIL.

This clonotype has ten or more counts. The rearrangement joins TRBV10-1 to TRBJ2-1; a weak D match, TRBD2 (6 bases). The CDR3 extends over 15 amino acids. Germline V gene sequence: CDR1 WNHNN, CDR2 SYGVQD (reference sequence). V lost 3 bases and J 6 bases, leaving 15 bases between the germline ends. The CDR3 loop is CASSDGSLGGNEQFF. The CDR3 DNA reads as TGCGCCAGCAGTGACGGATCATTGGGGGGCAATGAGCAGTTCTTC.

J is TRBJ2-3 and V is TRBV9; TRBD2 might be the D (6 bases). Looked up from germline, CDR1 is SGDLS and CDR2 is YYNGEE. The V and J ends lost 4 bases and 2 bases respectively, with 23 bases between them. The CDR3 totals 18 residues. The CDR3 region is CASSPRTSSRGDTDTQYF. CDR3 in DNA: TGTGCCAGCAGCCCCCGGACGTCTAGCCGCGGGGACACAGATACGCAGTATTTT.

The chain is built from TRBV12-3 or TRBV12-4 and TRBJ1-2, with D perhaps matching TRBD1 (6 bases). Trimming took 8 bases from V and 2 from J, leaving 12 bases between them. This CDR3 is built from 13 residues. The CDR3 nucleotides are TGTGCCAGCTCCTGGGGGCAGAACTATGGCTACACCTTC. This gives the protein CASSWGQNYGYTF.

This clonotype was observed many times. The V and J genes are TRBV7-9 and TRBJ2-3, with TRBD1 identical over 9 bases. CDR1 and CDR2 from the germline V gene are SEHNR and FQNEAQ (reference sequence). CDR3 length: 15 amino acids. With V trimmed by 8 bases and J by 1 base, 7 bases remained unmatched. This chain's CDR3 is CASHQGQGGTDTQYF. In DNA, the CDR3 is TGTGCCAGCCACCAGGGACAGGGAGGCACAGATACGCAGTATTTT.

This clonotype was picked up a small number of times. The chain joins TRBV12-3 or TRBV12-4 to TRBJ2-7; D remains unclear. This CDR3 has 12 amino acids. With 5 bases removed from V and 3 bases from J, the gap between germline ends came to 8 bases. DNA for the CDR3: TGTGCCAGCAGTAACGTTATCTACGAGCAGTACTTC. This sequence encodes CASSNVIYEQYF.

This clonotype was detected ten times or more. The J gene is TRBJ2-1, the V gene TRBV3-1; maybe TRBD2 (5 bases). Germline CDR1 and CDR2: LGHDT and YNNKEL (reference sequence). The CDR3 extends over 15 amino acids. Trimming pared 5 bases from V and 8 bases from J, leaving 19 bases between. The CDR3 sequence is CASSSRDSLTDEQFF. CDR3 sequence (DNA): TGTGCCAGCAGCAGCCGGGATTCACTGACTGATGAGCAGTTCTTC.

This clonotype occurred many times. The chain is built from TRBV29-1 and TRBJ1-1, with D possibly TRBD1 on 5 matching bases. The V gene's germline CDR1 is SQVTM and CDR2 ANQGSEA. CDR3 length equals 12 residues. Trimming left V 7 bases short and J 3 bases short, with 12 bases between. CDR3 DNA sequence: TGCAGCGCCGAGGGGAGATACACTGAAGCTTTCTTT. Translated, it gives CSAEGRYTEAFF. Full variable domain (remainder filled in from reference TRBV29-1 and TRBJ1-1): SAVISQKPSRDICQRGTSLTIQCQVDSQVTMMFWYRQQPGQSLTLIATANQGSEATYESGFVIDKFPISRPNLTFSTLTVSNMSPEDSSIYLCSAEGRYTEAFFGQGTRLTVV.

This clonotype was seen more than once but under ten times. V and J are TRBV30 and TRBJ2-2; D unclear. Looked up from germline, CDR1 is GTSNPN and CDR2 is SVGIG (reference sequence). The CDR3 extends over 18 amino acids. V was pared by 1 base and J by 5 bases, with 23 bases between. The CDR3 loop reads CAWSGFGSYEDRTGELFF. The CDR3, as DNA: TGTGCCTGGAGTGGGTTCGGCAGTTATGAGGATCGAACCGGGGAGCTGTTTTTT.

The chain couples TRBV29-1 to TRBJ2-7, with 10 bases fitting TRBD2. CDR3 length: 15 amino acids. Germline V lookup: CDR1 SQVTM, CDR2 ANQGSEA. V gave up 1 base and J gave up 6 bases; unmatched junction bases: 9. The CDR3 bases are TGCAGCGTTGAAGGTGTGGCTAGCGGGAGAAGCGAGCAGTACTTC. Its protein product is CSVEGVASGRSEQYF.

This clonotype was counted many times. The chain recombines TRBV7-8 with TRBJ2-2, with D unresolved. The CDR3 spans 11 residues. Deletions cut 0 bases from V and 7 bases from J, with 0 bases between. The V gene's germline CDR1 is SGHVS and CDR2 FQNEAQ. CDR3 in amino acids: CASSLAGELFF. The CDR3 DNA reads TGTGCCAGCAGCTTAGCCGGGGAGCTGTTTTTT.

This chain connects TRBV15 to TRBJ2-3, with D maybe TRBD2 (6 bases). Trimming stripped 8 bases from V and 6 bases from J, with 12 bases between. This CDR3 spans 12 amino acids. Germline CDR1 LNHNV, CDR2 YYDKDF (reference sequence). The CDR3 region is CATRRGSDTQYF. CDR3 coding DNA: TGTGCCACCCGGAGGGGTTCTGATACGCAGTATTTT.

This clonotype came up many times. The chain joins TRBV7-9 to TRBJ1-2; no clear D. Between the trimmed V and J ends, which lost 4 bases and 5 bases, there was a span of 8 bases. CDR3 length: 12 residues. Germline CDR1 is SEHNR and CDR2 is FQNEAQ (reference sequence). In DNA, the CDR3 is TGTGCCAGCAGCTCCGTGGAGTATGGCTACACCTTC. This sequence encodes CASSSVEYGYTF.

This clonotype has only a few counts. The J gene is TRBJ1-1, the V gene TRBV29-1; 7 nucleotides align to TRBD1. The CDR3 loop spans 13 amino acids. With V trimmed by 8 bases and J by 7 bases, 13 bases remained unmatched. The V gene's germline CDR1 is SQVTM and CDR2 ANQGSEA. In DNA form, the CDR3 reads TGCAGCCGCGGGACAGTCCCCCCGGATGAAGCTTTCTTT. Translation: CSRGTVPPDEAFF.

The chain has TRBV12-3 or TRBV12-4 and TRBJ2-7, with D perhaps matching TRBD1 or TRBD2 (5 bases each). Trimming cost V 5 bases and J 0 bases, with 14 bases left between them. This CDR3 spans 15 amino acids. The CDR3, as DNA: TGTGCCAGCAGTCCCACCCTCGGGACCTCCTACGAGCAGTACTTC. Amino acid sequence: CASSPTLGTSYEQYF.

This clonotype was detected many times. This chain connects TRBV7-2 to TRBJ2-1, with D tentatively TRBD1 or TRBD2 (5 bases each). Germline CDR1 is SGHTA and CDR2 is FQGNSA. CDR3 length equals 16 residues. Trimming removed 3 bases at V and 4 bases at J, with 16 bases between. CDR3 amino acids: CASSLDPGPIYNEQFF. The CDR3 region has the DNA TGTGCCAGCAGCTTGGATCCGGGACCGATATACAATGAGCAGTTCTTC.